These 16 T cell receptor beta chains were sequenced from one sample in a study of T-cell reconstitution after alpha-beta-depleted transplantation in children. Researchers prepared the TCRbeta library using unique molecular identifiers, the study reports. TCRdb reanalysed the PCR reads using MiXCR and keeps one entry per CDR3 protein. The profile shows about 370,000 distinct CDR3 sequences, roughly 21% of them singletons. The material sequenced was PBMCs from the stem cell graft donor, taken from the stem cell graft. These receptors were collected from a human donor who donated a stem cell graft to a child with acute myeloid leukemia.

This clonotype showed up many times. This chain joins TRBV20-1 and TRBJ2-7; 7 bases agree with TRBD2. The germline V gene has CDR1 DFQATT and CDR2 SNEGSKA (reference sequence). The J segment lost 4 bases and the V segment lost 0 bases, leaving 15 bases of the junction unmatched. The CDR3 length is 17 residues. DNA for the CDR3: TGCAGTGCTAGAGATCTCCCTCGCGCTAGCGGACGGTACGAGCAGTACTTC. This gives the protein CSARDLPRASGRYEQYF.

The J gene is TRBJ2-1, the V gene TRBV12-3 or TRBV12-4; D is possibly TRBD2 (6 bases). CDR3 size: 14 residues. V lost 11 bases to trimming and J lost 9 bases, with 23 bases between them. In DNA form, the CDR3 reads TGTGCCGTGGGAGGTTCCCAACATATGGGTGAGCAGTTCTTC. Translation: CAVGGSQHMGEQFF.

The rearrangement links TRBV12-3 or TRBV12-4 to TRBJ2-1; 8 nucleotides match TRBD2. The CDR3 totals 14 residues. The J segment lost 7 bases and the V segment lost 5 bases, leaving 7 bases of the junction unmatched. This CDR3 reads CASSPGLGRNEQFF. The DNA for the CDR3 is TGTGCCAGCAGTCCGGGACTAGGGCGTAATGAGCAGTTCTTC.

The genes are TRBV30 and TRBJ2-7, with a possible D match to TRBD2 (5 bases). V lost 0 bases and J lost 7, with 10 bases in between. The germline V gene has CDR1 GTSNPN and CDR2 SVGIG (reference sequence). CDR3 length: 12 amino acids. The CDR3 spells CAWSVAGIEQYF. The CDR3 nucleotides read TGTGCCTGGAGTGTGGCCGGGATTGAGCAGTACTTC.

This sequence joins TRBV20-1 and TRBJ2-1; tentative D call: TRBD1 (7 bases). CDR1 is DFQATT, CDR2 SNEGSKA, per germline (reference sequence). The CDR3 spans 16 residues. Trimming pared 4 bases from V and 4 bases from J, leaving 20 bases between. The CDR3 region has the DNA TGCAGTGCTACCCGAACGACAGGGACTTTTTACAATGAGCAGTTCTTC. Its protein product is CSATRTTGTFYNEQFF.

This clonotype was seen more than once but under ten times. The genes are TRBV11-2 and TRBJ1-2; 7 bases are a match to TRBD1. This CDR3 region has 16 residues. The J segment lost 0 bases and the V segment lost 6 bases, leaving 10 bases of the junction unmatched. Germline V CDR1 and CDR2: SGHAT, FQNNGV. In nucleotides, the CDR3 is TGTGCCAGCAGTTCGATAAGACAGGGACCTAACTATGGCTACACCTTC. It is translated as CASSSIRQGPNYGYTF.

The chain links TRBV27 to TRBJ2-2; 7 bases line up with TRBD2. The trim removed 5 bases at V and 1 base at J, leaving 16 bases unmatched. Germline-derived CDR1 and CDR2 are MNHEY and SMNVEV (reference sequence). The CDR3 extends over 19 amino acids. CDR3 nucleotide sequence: TGTGCCAGCAGTCCTTCCTTATTTCGACTAGCAGGGAACACCGGGGAGCTGTTTTTT. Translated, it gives CASSPSLFRLAGNTGELFF.

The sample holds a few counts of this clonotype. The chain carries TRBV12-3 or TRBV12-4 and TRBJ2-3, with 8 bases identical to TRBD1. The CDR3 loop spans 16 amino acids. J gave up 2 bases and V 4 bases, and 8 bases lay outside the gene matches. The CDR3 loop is CASSSAGGRDTDTQYF. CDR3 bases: TGTGCCAGCAGTTCCGCAGGGGGCCGGGACACAGATACGCAGTATTTT.

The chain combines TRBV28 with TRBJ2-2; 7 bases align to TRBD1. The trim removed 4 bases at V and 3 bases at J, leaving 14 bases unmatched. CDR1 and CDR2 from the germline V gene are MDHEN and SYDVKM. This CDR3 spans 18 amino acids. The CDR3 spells CASSSVQGPPRDTGELFF. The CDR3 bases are TGTGCCAGCAGTTCGGTACAGGGGCCCCCAAGGGACACCGGGGAGCTGTTTTTT.

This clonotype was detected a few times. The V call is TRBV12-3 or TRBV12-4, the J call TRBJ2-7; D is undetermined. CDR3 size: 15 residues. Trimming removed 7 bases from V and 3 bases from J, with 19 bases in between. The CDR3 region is CASTSRAGLNYEQYF. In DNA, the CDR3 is TGTGCCAGCACCTCCCGGGCTGGTCTTAACTACGAGCAGTACTTC.

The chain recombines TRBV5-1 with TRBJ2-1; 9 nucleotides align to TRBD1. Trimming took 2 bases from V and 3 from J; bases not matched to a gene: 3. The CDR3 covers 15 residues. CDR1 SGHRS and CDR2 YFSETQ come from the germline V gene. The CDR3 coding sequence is TGCGCCAGCAGCTTACAGGGGGCCCTCTACAATGAGCAGTTCTTC. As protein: CASSLQGALYNEQFF. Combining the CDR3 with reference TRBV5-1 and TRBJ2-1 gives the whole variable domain KAGVTQTPRYLIKTRGQQVTLSCSPISGHRSVSWYQQTPGQGLQFLFEYFSETQRNKGNFPGRFSGRQFSNSRSEMNVSTLELGDSALYLCASSLQGALYNEQFFGPGTRLTVL.

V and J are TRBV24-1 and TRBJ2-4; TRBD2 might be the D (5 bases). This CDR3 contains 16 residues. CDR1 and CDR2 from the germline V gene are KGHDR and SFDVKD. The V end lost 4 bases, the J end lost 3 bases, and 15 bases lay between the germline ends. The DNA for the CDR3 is TGTGCCACCAGTGAGGGAGCCGATAGGGTCAAAAACATTCAGTACTTC. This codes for CATSEGADRVKNIQYF.

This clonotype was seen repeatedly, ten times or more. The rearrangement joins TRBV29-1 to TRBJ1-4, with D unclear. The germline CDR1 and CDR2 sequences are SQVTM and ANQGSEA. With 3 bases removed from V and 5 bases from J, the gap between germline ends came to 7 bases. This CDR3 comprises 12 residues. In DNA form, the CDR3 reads TGCAGCGTTGACAGTGGAAATGAAAAACTGTTTTTT. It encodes CSVDSGNEKLFF.

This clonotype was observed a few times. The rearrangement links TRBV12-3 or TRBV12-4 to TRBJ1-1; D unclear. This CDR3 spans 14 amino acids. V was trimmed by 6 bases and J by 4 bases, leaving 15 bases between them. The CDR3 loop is CASSPGAWGTEAFF. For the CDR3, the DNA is TGTGCCAGCAGCCCCGGTGCCTGGGGCACTGAAGCTTTCTTT.

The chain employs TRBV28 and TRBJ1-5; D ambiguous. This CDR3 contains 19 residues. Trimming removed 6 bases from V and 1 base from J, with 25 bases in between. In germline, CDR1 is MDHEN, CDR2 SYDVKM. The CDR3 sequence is CASRLSPFRGSGSNQPQHF. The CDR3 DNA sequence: TGTGCCAGCAGACTTAGCCCCTTTCGCGGGTCGGGGAGCAATCAGCCCCAGCATTTT.

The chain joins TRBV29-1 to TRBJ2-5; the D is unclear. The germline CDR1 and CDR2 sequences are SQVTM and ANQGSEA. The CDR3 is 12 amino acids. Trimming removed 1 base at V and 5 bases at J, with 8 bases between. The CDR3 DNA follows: TGCAGCGTTGAAGGGGGTCAGGAGACCCAGTACTTC. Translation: CSVEGGQETQYF.